This TCR beta chain originates from a study of Ad26.COV2.S vaccination and SARS-CoV-2 variants. Across the whole study: Intramuscular Ad26.COV2.S at 5x10^10 or 1x10^11 viral particles.

V shed 4 bases and J 3 bases; nucleotides not matched to a gene: 7. The length of the CDR3 is 15 residues. The germline V gene encodes CDR1 SGHRS and CDR2 YFSETQ. Treatment meaning: about 20 received Ad26.COV2.S at low or high dose, single or two shots; about 5 received placebo; per-sample allocation not given. Specimens were obtained on day 63 following the first vaccine or placebo injection. An Ad26 vector expressing Wuhan-strain SARS-CoV-2 spike constituted the vaccine. Repertoires were generated with immunoSEQ multiplex PCR, while TCRdb's copy carries only in-frame clones and drops some. The sample includes hundreds of thousands of clones, about 89% of them seen just once. Comments on this clone: The antigen remains undetermined.

Whole-study results and caveats: Non-spike TCR breadth showed similarity between vaccine and placebo recipients. Recipients given vaccine exceeded placebo recipients in spike-specific TCR breadth.

J is TRBJ2-7 and V is TRBV5-1; 10 bases line up with TRBD1. The sequencing used peripheral blood, collected in a trial of Ad26.COV2.S vaccine versus placebo. The clonotype comes from a person between 18 and 60 years old who received the Ad26.COV2.S COVID-19 vaccine or a placebo. The CDR3 sequence is CASSDGTGELYEQYF. As DNA, the CDR3 is TGCGCCAGCAGCGACGGGACAGGGGAACTCTACGAGCAGTACTTC.